Sequencing of this T cell receptor (beta chain) was carried out in a study of blood T cell repertoires in COVID-19. Study summary: Researchers got acute and convalescent COVID-19 samples from the United States, Italy and Spain.

TCRdb's copy holds only in-frame clones and misses some; the assay was immunoSEQ multiplex PCR. The sample contains 190,000 or so clones, 70% to 85% of which appear only once. The sample comprised peripheral blood. This clonotype was sampled from a human donor with acute or convalescent COVID-19. The donor label of this sample is uncertain.

Here the CDR3 reads CASSPPTSEQFF. CDR3 DNA sequence: TGTGCCAGCTCACCCCCCACTAGCGAGCAGTTCTTC. The chain links TRBV18 to TRBJ2-1; weak D call: TRBD2 (6 bases). V gave up 3 bases and J gave up 10 bases, with 10 bases separating them. Germline V CDR1 and CDR2: KGHSH, LQKENI. CDR3 length: 12 residues.